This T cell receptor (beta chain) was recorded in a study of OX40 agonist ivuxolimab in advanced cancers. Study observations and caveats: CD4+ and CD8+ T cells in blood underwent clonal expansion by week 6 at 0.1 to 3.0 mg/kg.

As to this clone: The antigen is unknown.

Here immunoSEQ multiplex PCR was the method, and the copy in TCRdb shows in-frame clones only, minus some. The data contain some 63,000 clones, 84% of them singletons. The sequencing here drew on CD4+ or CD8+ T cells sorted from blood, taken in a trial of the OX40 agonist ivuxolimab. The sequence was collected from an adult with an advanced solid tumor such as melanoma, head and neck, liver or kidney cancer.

CDR3 sequence reads: CASMPTGGVSYGYTF. The DNA for the CDR3 is TGTGCCAGCATGCCGACAGGGGGCGTTAGCTATGGCTACACCTTC. The chain joins TRBV2 to TRBJ1-2; 10 positions agree with TRBD1. Germline loops: CDR1 SNHLY, CDR2 FYNNEI. J gave up 4 bases and V 7 bases, and 9 bases lay outside the gene matches. CDR3 size: 15 residues.